What follows are 29 T cell receptor beta chains derived from one specimen sequenced in a study of T-cell memory formation after mild COVID-19. One entry per CDR3 protein, called by TCRdb with MiXCR from the 5' RACE reads. The sample holds about 140,000 distinct CDR3 sequences, roughly 13% seen once. The specimen was PBMCs or a T cell subset sorted from them (not recorded which). All receptors come from an adult woman who had mild COVID-19 (a few samples of this study predate the infection). Cell type and time point are not known.

This clonotype was seen only a few times. This chain connects TRBV10-3 to TRBJ2-7; D not resolved. V lost 7 bases to trimming and J lost 4 bases, with 14 bases between them. The CDR3 spans 13 residues. Germline assignment: CDR1 ENHRY and CDR2 SYGVKD. The CDR3 here is CAITPQSNYEQYF. CDR3 in DNA: TGTGCCATCACCCCCCAATCTAATTACGAGCAGTACTTC.

In this sample, this clonotype turned up many times. The chain employs TRBV12-3 or TRBV12-4 and TRBJ2-3, with D tentatively TRBD2 (6 bases). This CDR3 region has 15 residues. V was shortened by 5 bases and J by 0 bases, with 12 bases between the two germline ends. This chain's CDR3 is CASSRRRGSTDTQYF. The CDR3, as DNA: TGTGCCAGCAGTCGACGGCGGGGCAGCACAGATACGCAGTATTTT.

The chain links TRBV2 to TRBJ2-3; 14 bases match TRBD2. CDR1 SNHLY and CDR2 FYNNEI come from the germline V gene. V shed 8 bases and J 4 bases; nucleotides not matched to a gene: 8. The CDR3 loop spans 16 amino acids. The CDR3 nucleotides read TGTGCCAGCTGGGAGGGACTAGCGGGAGTCGCAGATACGCAGTATTTT. It yields the protein CASWEGLAGVADTQYF.

This clonotype has ten or more counts. The genes are TRBV6-4 and TRBJ1-2; 9 bases map to TRBD1. The CDR3 runs 16 residues. The J segment lost 6 bases and the V segment lost 2 bases, leaving 10 bases of the junction unmatched. Germline assignment: CDR1 MRHNA and CDR2 SNTAGT. The CDR3 protein is CASSDGSDRGLNGYTF. CDR3 nucleotides: TGTGCCAGCAGTGACGGTTCCGACAGGGGGTTGAATGGCTACACCTTC.

This clonotype was observed a handful of times. J is TRBJ1-1 and V is TRBV5-6; 7 bases line up with TRBD1. With V trimmed by 4 bases and J by 2 bases, 5 bases remained unmatched. This CDR3 is built from 14 residues. Germline CDR1 SGHDT, CDR2 YYEEEE. This chain's CDR3 is CASSPRQGNTEAFF. The DNA for the CDR3 is TGTGCCAGCAGCCCCAGACAGGGTAACACTGAAGCTTTCTTT.

This clonotype was observed a few times. The J gene is TRBJ2-7, the V gene TRBV9; no clear D gene. Germline CDR1 SGDLS, CDR2 YYNGEE. Trimming took off 0 bases at V and 3 bases at J, with 10 bases between the two ends. The CDR3 length is 14 residues. CDR3: CASSVGRSGYEQYF. CDR3 DNA: TGTGCCAGCAGCGTAGGGCGCTCCGGCTACGAGCAGTACTTC. The entire variable domain, with the rest obtained from reference TRBV9 and TRBJ2-7, is as follows: DSGVTQTPKHLITATGQRVTLRCSPRSGDLSVYWYQQSLDQGLQFLIQYYNGEERAKGNILERFSAQQFPDLHSELNLSSLELGDSALYFCASSVGRSGYEQYFGPGTRLTVT.

This sequence joins TRBV9 and TRBJ1-1, with D perhaps TRBD1 (5 bases). There are 16 residues in the CDR3. Germline assignment: CDR1 SGDLS and CDR2 YYNGEE. V dropped 0 bases and J dropped 1 base, with 13 bases sitting between them. CDR3: CASSVGSGGGNTEAFF. Written as DNA, the CDR3 is TGTGCCAGCAGCGTAGGGTCCGGCGGGGGGAACACTGAAGCTTTCTTT.

This clonotype occurred a few times. This sequence joins TRBV15 and TRBJ2-1, with a tentative D call TRBD1 (6 bases). The germline V and J ends were trimmed by 0 bases and 7 bases, with 13 bases remaining between them. Germline CDR1 reads LNHNV; CDR2 reads YYDKDF (reference sequence). CDR3 length: 15 amino acids. The CDR3 is CATSRDAGAGNEQFF. CDR3 DNA sequence: TGTGCCACCAGCAGAGATGCAGGGGCGGGTAATGAGCAGTTCTTC.

V usage is TRBV9 and J usage is TRBJ2-5; TRBD2 agrees at 7 bases. V lost 3 bases and J lost 3; bases outside the gene matches: 14. Germline V lookup: CDR1 SGDLS, CDR2 YYNGEE. There are 17 residues in the CDR3. The CDR3 sequence: CASSDPLAGVKEETQYF. Here the CDR3 DNA reads TGTGCCAGCAGCGACCCCCTCGCGGGGGTAAAAGAAGAGACCCAGTACTTC.

This clonotype was found a few times. This chain connects TRBV30 to TRBJ2-7; 11 bases agree with TRBD2. The CDR3 runs 15 residues. The germline CDR1 and CDR2 sequences are GTSNPN and SVGIG (reference sequence). The trim removed 6 bases at V and 4 bases at J, leaving 11 bases unmatched. The CDR3, as DNA: TGTGCCTGTCTACTAGCGGGAGAAACCCATTACGAGCAGTACTTC. It yields the protein CACLLAGETHYEQYF.

This chain uses TRBV29-1 with TRBJ2-1; possibly TRBD2 for D (6 bases). This CDR3 comprises 13 residues. Germline V lookup: CDR1 SQVTM, CDR2 ANQGSEA. Trimming shortened V by 7 bases and J by 2 bases, and 12 bases separated the two germline ends. Here the CDR3 DNA reads TGCAGCGGGGGGGAAGGGACCTACAATGAGCAGTTCTTC. Amino acid sequence: CSGGEGTYNEQFF.

A few counts support this clonotype. The CDR3 loop is CASSLGQGDGDTQYF. The CDR3 DNA reads as TGCGCCAGCAGCTTGGGACAGGGGGATGGAGATACGCAGTATTTT. The chain joins TRBV5-1 to TRBJ2-3; 9 positions agree with TRBD1. The CDR3 totals 15 residues. Trimming took 0 bases from V and 5 from J; bases not matched to a gene: 4. Germline V gives CDR1 SGHRS, CDR2 YFSETQ.

This clonotype was seen a handful of times. The CDR3 coding sequence is TGTGCCAGCAGCCACACTAGCGGGGGCGGTTACGAGCAGTACTTC. It codes for CASSHTSGGGYEQYF. This chain connects TRBV12-3 or TRBV12-4 to TRBJ2-7; 11 nucleotides agree with TRBD2. CDR3 length: 15 amino acids. Trimming took 6 bases from V and 4 from J; bases not matched to a gene: 8.

The V call is TRBV9, the J call TRBJ2-3, with D possibly called TRBD1 or TRBD2 (6 bases each). Germline CDR1 is SGDLS and CDR2 is YYNGEE. Trimming took off 4 bases at V and 0 bases at J, with 15 bases between the two ends. The CDR3 covers 16 residues. The CDR3 DNA sequence: TGTGCCAGCAGCCCCAGGTGGGGGGCGAGCACAGATACGCAGTATTTT. Translated, it gives CASSPRWGASTDTQYF.

The chain has TRBV4-1 and TRBJ2-1; 10 nucleotides agree with TRBD1. The germline V gene encodes CDR1 MGHRA and CDR2 YSYEKL. With V trimmed by 1 base and J by 7 bases, 7 bases remained unmatched. CDR3 length: 16 amino acids. The CDR3 reads CASSQVGGQGTNEQFF. As DNA, the CDR3 is TGCGCCAGCAGCCAAGTTGGGGGACAGGGGACAAATGAGCAGTTCTTC.

The chain carries TRBV10-3 and TRBJ2-1, with D uncertain. Germline V gene lookup returns CDR1 ENHRY and CDR2 SYGVKD. The CDR3 runs to 12 residues. Trimming took off 11 bases at V and 7 bases at J, with 15 bases between the two ends. The CDR3 spells CASSTPFNEQFF. The CDR3 coding sequence is TGTGCCTCCTCAACCCCGTTTAATGAGCAGTTCTTC.

This clonotype has a handful of counts. The J gene is TRBJ1-1, the V gene TRBV5-1, with D hard to call. This CDR3 is built from 14 residues. Germline loops: CDR1 SGHRS, CDR2 YFSETQ. The V end was cut by 3 bases, the J end by 0 bases, with 9 bases between. This CDR3 is CASSSEDMNTEAFF. In DNA, the CDR3 is TGCGCCAGCAGCTCGGAAGACATGAACACTGAAGCTTTCTTT.

The chain couples TRBV29-1 to TRBJ2-5, with TRBD2 matching 11 bases. The CDR3 runs to 15 residues. From germline, CDR1 is SQVTM and CDR2 ANQGSEA. The trim removed 1 base at V and 5 bases at J, leaving 6 bases unmatched. CDR3: CSVEAGLAGWETQYF. CDR3 in DNA: TGCAGCGTTGAAGCCGGACTAGCGGGCTGGGAGACCCAGTACTTC.

Many counts were recorded for this clonotype. This chain links TRBV6-5 with TRBJ2-1; no clear D. The CDR3 totals 14 residues. Per germline, CDR1 MNHEY and CDR2 SVGAGI. V was shortened by 2 bases and J by 7 bases, with 12 bases between the two germline ends. In DNA form, the CDR3 reads TGTGCCAGCAGTTACCGGCGCCTTGGGAATGAGCAGTTCTTC. This encodes CASSYRRLGNEQFF.

For this clonotype: A clone one base away is much larger, so this may be a read error. The chain recombines TRBV20-1 with TRBJ2-1, with TRBD2 as a possible D gene (6 bases). CDR3 length: 14 amino acids. Deletions cut 1 base from V and 4 bases from J, with 11 bases between. Germline CDR1 is DFQATT and CDR2 is SNEGSKA (reference sequence). CDR3 nucleotide sequence: TGCAGTGCTAGAGCGGCTAGCGAGTACAATGAGCAGTTCTTC. This gives the protein CSARAASEYNEQFF.

The chain combines TRBV7-2 with TRBJ2-5, with 8 bases lining up with TRBD2. The CDR3 has 16 residues. Germline V gene lookup returns CDR1 SGHTA and CDR2 FQGNSA. V shed 1 base, J shed 9 bases, and the junction held 13 bases outside the gene matches. As DNA, the CDR3 is TGTGCCAGCAGCTTAGTTTTTACGGGGGGGGAGGCGGCCCAGTACTTC. Its translation: CASSLVFTGGEAAQYF. The whole variable domain, remainder taken from reference TRBV7-2 and TRBJ2-5, is GAGVSQSPSNKVTEKGKDVELRCDPISGHTALYWYRQSLGQGLEFLIYFQGNSAPDKSGLPSDRFSAERTGGSVSTLTIQRTQQEDSAVYLCASSLVFTGGEAAQYFGPGTRLLVL.

This clonotype was detected only a few times. Its ends do not fully match the called genes, so a read error is possible. J is TRBJ1-1 and V is TRBV4-1; 10 bases match TRBD1. This CDR3 is 15 amino acids long. Germline assignment: CDR1 MGHRA and CDR2 YSYEKL. In DNA, the CDR3 is TGCGCAAGCAGCCAGCGGGGACAGGGGTACACTGAAGCTTTCTTT. Amino acid sequence: CASSQRGQGYTEAFF.

V is TRBV4-3 and J is TRBJ2-1; no clear D. The germline gives CDR1 LGHNA, CDR2 YSLEER. The CDR3 has 11 residues. V shed 6 bases and J shed 7 bases, with 7 bases lying between them. DNA for the CDR3: TGCGCCAGCAGATTCGGGAATGAGCAGTTCTTC. Its translation is CASRFGNEQFF.

The sample holds a few counts of this clonotype. The chain is built from TRBV15 and TRBJ2-3; 10 bases fit TRBD1. Germline loops: CDR1 LNHNV, CDR2 YYDKDF (reference sequence). V gave up 4 bases and J gave up 4 bases; unmatched junction bases: 5. CDR3 size: 15 residues. CDR3 protein: CATSTGQGVADTQYF. The CDR3 DNA sequence: TGTGCCACCAGCACCGGACAGGGGGTTGCAGATACGCAGTATTTT.

The sample holds a few counts of this clonotype. The rearrangement links TRBV9 to TRBJ2-7; 9 positions match TRBD1. The trim removed 1 base at V and 2 bases at J, leaving 7 bases unmatched. Germline V lookup: CDR1 SGDLS, CDR2 YYNGEE. CDR3 size: 16 residues. CDR3 bases: TGTGCCAGCAGCGTATCCCGGACAGGGGAAGCCTACGAGCAGTACTTC. Amino acids: CASSVSRTGEAYEQYF. Full variable domain (remainder filled in from reference TRBV9 and TRBJ2-7): DSGVTQTPKHLITATGQRVTLRCSPRSGDLSVYWYQQSLDQGLQFLIQYYNGEERAKGNILERFSAQQFPDLHSELNLSSLELGDSALYFCASSVSRTGEAYEQYFGPGTRLTVT.

The chain's CDR3 is CASSFLAEGGSYNEQFF. The CDR3 DNA reads TGCGCCAGCAGCTTTTTAGCGGAGGGGGGGTCCTACAATGAGCAGTTCTTC. The rearrangement links TRBV5-1 to TRBJ2-1; perhaps TRBD2 as D (7 bases). The V and J ends lost 2 bases and 1 base respectively, with 16 bases between them. The CDR3 sequence is 17 residues long. The germline V gene encodes CDR1 SGHRS and CDR2 YFSETQ.

The table lists this clonotype with a few counts. The V gene is TRBV12-3 or TRBV12-4, the J gene TRBJ1-1, with TRBD1 as a possible D gene (5 bases). Trimming shortened V by 6 bases and J by 4 bases, and 15 bases separated the two germline ends. The CDR3 spans 14 residues. In nucleotides, the CDR3 is TGTGCCAGCAGAGCACCGGGGGTGTTCACTGAAGCTTTCTTT. Its protein is CASRAPGVFTEAFF.

This chain links TRBV10-3 with TRBJ2-3, with 9 positions matching TRBD2. The V segment lost 0 bases and the J segment 6 bases; nucleotides outside the gene matches: 19. The CDR3 extends over 20 amino acids. The V gene's germline CDR1 is ENHRY and CDR2 SYGVKD. CDR3 protein: CAISESSPSSGTPAWDTQYF. The DNA of the CDR3 is TGTGCCATCAGTGAGTCGTCCCCTTCTAGCGGGACTCCGGCGTGGGATACGCAGTATTTT.

The gene calls are TRBV27 and TRBJ1-5; TRBD1 agrees at 11 bases. Trimming at V came to 6 bases and at J to 4 bases, leaving 14 bases not matched to a gene. There are 18 residues in the CDR3. The V gene's germline CDR1 is MNHEY and CDR2 SMNVEV (reference sequence). The CDR3 is CASSWTGGSLVVNQPQHF. The DNA of the CDR3 is TGTGCCAGCAGCTGGACAGGGGGCTCCCTAGTAGTTAATCAGCCCCAGCATTTT.